Listed below are T cell receptor beta chains from one sample, sequenced in a study of blood T cell repertoires in COVID-19. Profiling relied on immunoSEQ multiplex PCR, and the TCRdb table lists in-frame clones only, not all of them. The profile covers around 130,000 clones, with about 88% appearing a single time and 2.4% taken by the ten largest. The sample comprised PBMCs or T cells enriched from blood (not recorded which). Receptors originate from a middle-aged man with acute COVID-19. The CDR3 runs from the conserved cysteine through the conserved F or W. A D gene is named only where the DNA matches it firmly. A row's size may be missing; if present it is once, few, many or a size class.

CDR3aa: CASSDGARLVGF
CDR3nt: TGTGCCAGCAGTGATGGAGCAAGGCTTGTCGGCTTC
d_gene: .
v_gene: TRBV2
abundance: .
j_gene: TRBJ2-7

CDR3aa: CASSLTASGNTIYF
CDR3nt: TGCGCCAGCAGCTTGACAGCCTCTGGAAACACCATATATTTT
d_gene: .
v_gene: TRBV5-1
abundance: .
j_gene: TRBJ1-3

CDR3aa: CASSQATESEQYF
CDR3nt: TGTGCCAGCAGCCAAGCGACAGAGTCCGAGCAGTACTTC
d_gene: .
v_gene: TRBV16
abundance: .
j_gene: TRBJ2-7

CDR3aa: CASSGTFNSPLHF
CDR3nt: TGTGCCAGCAGTGGGACATTTAATTCACCCCTCCACTTT
d_gene: .
v_gene: TRBV25-1
abundance: once
j_gene: TRBJ1-6

CDR3aa: CASNAGVNYGYTF
CDR3nt: TGTGCCAGCAATGCAGGGGTTAACTATGGCTACACCTTC
d_gene: .
v_gene: TRBV28
abundance: few
j_gene: TRBJ1-2

CDR3aa: CASTPSSRGYTF
CDR3nt: TGTGCCAGCACCCCGTCCAGCAGGGGCTACACCTTC
d_gene: .
v_gene: TRBV28
abundance: once
j_gene: TRBJ1-2

CDR3aa: CASSRQGAEAFF
CDR3nt: TGTGCCAGCAGCCGACAGGGGGCTGAAGCTTTCTTT
d_gene: TRBD1
v_gene: TRBV7-8
abundance: .
j_gene: TRBJ1-1

CDR3aa: CASTTGTVFVTQYF
CDR3nt: TGTGCCAGCACCACCGGGACAGTTTTTGTGACCCAGTACTTC
d_gene: TRBD1
v_gene: TRBV5-6
abundance: .
j_gene: TRBJ2-5

CDR3aa: CASSESGARGYTF
CDR3nt: TGTGCCAGCAGTGAGTCAGGGGCTCGGGGCTACACCTTC
d_gene: .
v_gene: TRBV28
abundance: .
j_gene: TRBJ1-2

CDR3aa: CASSLFGGGSSYEQYF
CDR3nt: TGTGCCAGCAGCTTATTCGGCGGGGGTAGCTCCTACGAGCAGTACTTC
d_gene: TRBD2
v_gene: TRBV7-2
abundance: .
j_gene: TRBJ2-7

CDR3aa: CASSLVALAGGDTQYF
CDR3nt: TGCGCCAGCAGCTTGGTGGCGCTAGCGGGAGGAGATACGCAGTATTTT
d_gene: TRBD2
v_gene: TRBV5-1
abundance: .
j_gene: TRBJ2-3

CDR3aa: CASSTWQSQHF
CDR3nt: TGTGCCAGTAGTACGTGGCAGTCCCAGCATTTT
d_gene: .
v_gene: TRBV19
abundance: .
j_gene: TRBJ1-5

CDR3aa: CASSHGTSELAIQYF
CDR3nt: TGTGCCAGCAGCCATGGGACTAGCGAGTTGGCTATTCAGTACTTC
d_gene: TRBD2
v_gene: TRBV7-9
abundance: .
j_gene: TRBJ2-4

CDR3aa: CASRWGTGGDEQFF
CDR3nt: TGCGCCAGCAGATGGGGGACAGGGGGCGATGAGCAGTTCTTC
d_gene: TRBD1
v_gene: TRBV5-1
abundance: once
j_gene: TRBJ2-1

CDR3aa: CASSHRAGEGADTQYF
CDR3nt: TGCGCCAGCAGCCACCGGGCCGGGGAAGGAGCAGATACGCAGTATTTT
d_gene: .
v_gene: TRBV10-1
abundance: .
j_gene: TRBJ2-3

CDR3aa: CASSLAEGTGTDTQYF
CDR3nt: TGTGCCAGCAGCTTGGCCGAGGGGACTGGCACAGATACGCAGTATTTT
d_gene: .
v_gene: TRBV5-6
abundance: .
j_gene: TRBJ2-3

CDR3aa: CASSLAGIGGYTF
CDR3nt: TGTGCCAGCAGCCTGGCAGGGATAGGTGGCTACACCTTC
d_gene: .
v_gene: TRBV6-5
abundance: .
j_gene: TRBJ1-2

CDR3aa: CASSFWGTGVSGELFF
CDR3nt: TGTGCCAGCAGCTTCTGGGGGACAGGGGTTAGCGGGGAGCTGTTTTTT
d_gene: TRBD1
v_gene: TRBV5-6
abundance: .
j_gene: TRBJ2-2

CDR3aa: CASSQDREWDTEAFF
CDR3nt: TGTGCCAGCAGCCAAGATAGGGAGTGGGACACTGAAGCTTTCTTT
d_gene: .
v_gene: TRBV4-2
abundance: .
j_gene: TRBJ1-1

CDR3aa: CASSQDTLAGVGGSYEQYF
CDR3nt: TGTGCCAGCAGCCAAGATACCCTAGCGGGAGTTGGGGGGTCCTACGAGCAGTACTTC
d_gene: TRBD2
v_gene: TRBV3-1/TRBV3-2
abundance: .
j_gene: TRBJ2-7

CDR3aa: CASSGEGWQPQHF
CDR3nt: TGTGCCAGCAGTGGGGAGGGCTGGCAGCCCCAGCATTTT
d_gene: .
v_gene: TRBV28
abundance: .
j_gene: TRBJ1-5